The subject of this entry is one T cell receptor (beta chain). The second PCR ran about 6 to 11 cycles with a sample-barcoded 5' primer and J-beta primers. TCRdb ran MiXCR on the 5' RACE reads and lists one entry per CDR3 protein. The table lists some 800,000 distinct CDR3 sequences, around 25% of them singletons. The data were obtained in a study of blood T cells in healthy people across ages. Another study also made use of these data, one on T cells of mothers and their children.

The source of this sequence is a boy younger than 18 in good health. Sequences were obtained from blood.

CDR3 loop: CASTAGHVYGYTF. For the CDR3, the DNA is TGTGCCAGTACCGCGGGACACGTCTATGGCTACACCTTC. The genes are TRBV19 and TRBJ1-2; weak D call: TRBD1 (6 bases). V was trimmed by 7 bases and J by 4 bases, leaving 13 bases between them. The CDR3 has 13 residues. Germline V gene sequence: CDR1 LNHDA, CDR2 SQIVND (reference sequence).